This T cell receptor beta chain was retrieved from a study of blood T cells in healthy people across ages. The authors ran a second PCR of about 7 to 11 cycles using a sample-barcoded 5' primer and a J-beta primer mix. TCRdb redid the calling of the 5' RACE reads with MiXCR, one entry per CDR3 protein. The top ten clones hold about a fifth of a sample with about 570,000 distinct CDR3 sequences, about 26% of them seen once. Total RNA was isolated from each sample in quantities of at least 5 micrograms. V was clipped by 0 bases and J by 3 bases, with 11 bases between them. CDR1 and CDR2 (germline): DFQATT, SNEGSKA (reference sequence). This CDR3 comprises 15 residues.

This sequence joins TRBV20-1 and TRBJ2-2, with D possibly matching TRBD1 (6 bases). This TCR was sampled from a woman aged 70-85 years in good health. The sample was blood. CDR3 sequence: CSARDGGGYTGELFF. In DNA, the CDR3 is TGCAGTGCTAGAGATGGTGGGGGCTACACCGGGGAGCTGTTTTTT.